The 10 T cell receptor beta chains given below trace back to one sample, sequenced in a study of neurological immune-mediated disorders. MiXCR was run by TCRdb on the 5' RACE reads, yielding one entry per CDR3 protein. This sample has tens of thousands of distinct CDR3 sequences, with less than 15% found just once. Sequenced sample: PBMCs. Every receptor here comes from a woman between 45 and 60 years old in good health.

This clonotype has a count of ten or more. The chain uses TRBV28 and TRBJ2-7; possibly TRBD1 for D (5 bases). Germline V CDR1 and CDR2: MDHEN, SYDVKM. V was shortened by 0 bases and J by 3 bases, with 9 bases between the two germline ends. There are 14 residues in the CDR3. CDR3 amino acids: CASSLWTEYYEQYF. As DNA, the CDR3 is TGTGCCAGCAGTTTATGGACAGAATACTACGAGCAGTACTTC.

This clonotype appeared many times. The CDR3 region is CASRSGQSSYGYTF. The CDR3 DNA is TGTGCCAGCAGGTCCGGACAGTCCTCCTATGGCTACACCTTC. This sequence joins TRBV28 and TRBJ1-2, with D possibly being TRBD1 (6 bases). Trimming shortened V by 6 bases and J by 4 bases, and 15 bases separated the two germline ends. This CDR3 spans 14 amino acids. Germline-derived CDR1 and CDR2 are MDHEN and SYDVKM.

This clonotype was observed many times. This sequence joins TRBV29-1 and TRBJ1-2; no reliable D call. V lost 7 bases and J lost 2, with 8 bases in between. Germline values: CDR1 SQVTM, CDR2 ANQGSEA. The CDR3 length is 11 residues. CDR3 residues: CSAFKNYGYTF. The CDR3 nucleotides are TGCAGCGCCTTTAAAAACTATGGCTACACCTTC. The variable domain in full, completed from reference TRBV29-1 and TRBJ1-2, reads SAVISQKPSRDICQRGTSLTIQCQVDSQVTMMFWYRQQPGQSLTLIATANQGSEATYESGFVIDKFPISRPNLTFSTLTVSNMSPEDSSIYLCSAFKNYGYTFGSGTRLTVV.

This clonotype was picked up many times. This chain joins TRBV4-2 and TRBJ2-3; 7 bases are shared with TRBD2. V shed 0 bases, J shed 4 bases, and the junction held 16 bases outside the gene matches. This CDR3 is 19 amino acids long. Germline V gives CDR1 LGHNA, CDR2 YNFKEQ. The CDR3 sequence is CASSQDDARGSPRSDTQYF. The DNA for the CDR3 is TGTGCCAGCAGCCAAGATGATGCGCGGGGGTCCCCCAGGTCAGATACGCAGTATTTT.

This clonotype was counted many times. The chain has TRBV29-1 and TRBJ1-2, with D uncertain. Trimming took off 2 bases at V and 8 bases at J, with 12 bases between the two ends. The CDR3 has 12 amino acids. The germline gives CDR1 SQVTM, CDR2 ANQGSEA. CDR3 coding DNA: TGCAGCGTTGAAAAAGGGTTCGGGGGCTACACCTTC. Its translation: CSVEKGFGGYTF.

This chain links TRBV12-3 or TRBV12-4 with TRBJ2-1; D is ambiguous. Trimming removed 1 base at V and 4 bases at J, with 5 bases between. This CDR3 is built from 13 residues. The CDR3 bases are TGTGCCAGCAGTTTAGGGGCTTACAATGAGCAGTTCTTC. It specifies CASSLGAYNEQFF.

This clonotype came up many times. This chain uses TRBV5-1 with TRBJ1-6; D is unresolved. The CDR3 spans 15 residues. The germline CDR1 and CDR2 sequences are SGHRS and YFSETQ. V gave up 0 bases and J gave up 7 bases, with 11 bases separating them. The CDR3 DNA reads as TGCGCCAGCAGCTTGGAAGACGGGAGGAATTCACCCCTCCACTTT. It codes for CASSLEDGRNSPLHF.

This clonotype came up many times. The chain recombines TRBV28 with TRBJ1-5; tentative D call: TRBD1 (6 bases). CDR1 and CDR2 from the germline V gene are MDHEN and SYDVKM. The CDR3 is made up of 18 amino acids. CDR3: CAVRDLHRDPKGDQPQHF. Here the CDR3 DNA reads TGTGCAGTTCGAGACCTTCACAGGGACCCGAAGGGGGATCAGCCCCAGCATTTT. The variable domain in full, with the rest retrieved from reference TRBV28 and TRBJ1-5, is DVKVTQSSRYLVKRTGEKVFLECVQDMDHENMFWYRQDPGLGLRLIYFSYDVKMKEKGDIPEGYSVSREKKERFSLILESASTNQTSMYLCAVRDLHRDPKGDQPQHFGDGTRLSIL.

This clonotype was seen at least ten times. The chain uses TRBV7-6 and TRBJ2-3; D is uncertain. The CDR3 contains 14 residues. The V gene lost 1 base and the J gene lost 2 bases, with 7 bases spanning the gap. The germline gives CDR1 SGHVS, CDR2 FNYEAQ. CDR3 amino acids: CASSLDGTTDTQYF. As DNA, the CDR3 is TGTGCCAGCAGCTTAGATGGTACCACAGATACGCAGTATTTT.

Ten or more counts support this clonotype. V and J are TRBV27 and TRBJ2-5; D call uncertain. The V gene lost 5 bases and the J gene lost 5 bases, with 9 bases spanning the gap. The CDR3 totals 12 residues. The germline V gene has CDR1 MNHEY and CDR2 SMNVEV (reference sequence). This CDR3 is CASSIIGETQYF. The DNA for the CDR3 is TGTGCCAGCAGTATTATCGGGGAGACCCAGTACTTC.